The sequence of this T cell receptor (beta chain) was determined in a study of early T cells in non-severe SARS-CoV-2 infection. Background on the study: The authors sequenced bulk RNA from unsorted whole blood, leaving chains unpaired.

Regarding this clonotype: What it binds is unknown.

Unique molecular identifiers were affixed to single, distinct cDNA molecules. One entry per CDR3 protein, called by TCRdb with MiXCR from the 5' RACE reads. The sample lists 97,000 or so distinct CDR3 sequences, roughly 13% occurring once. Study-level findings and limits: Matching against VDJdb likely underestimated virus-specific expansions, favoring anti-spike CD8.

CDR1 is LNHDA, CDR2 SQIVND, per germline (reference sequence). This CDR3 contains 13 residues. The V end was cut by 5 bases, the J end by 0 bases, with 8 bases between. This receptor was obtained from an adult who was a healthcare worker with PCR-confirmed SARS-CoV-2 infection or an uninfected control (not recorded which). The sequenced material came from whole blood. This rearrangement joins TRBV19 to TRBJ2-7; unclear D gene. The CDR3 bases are TGTGCCAGTAGTTTGGCAGTCTCCTACGAGCAGTACTTC. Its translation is CASSLAVSYEQYF.